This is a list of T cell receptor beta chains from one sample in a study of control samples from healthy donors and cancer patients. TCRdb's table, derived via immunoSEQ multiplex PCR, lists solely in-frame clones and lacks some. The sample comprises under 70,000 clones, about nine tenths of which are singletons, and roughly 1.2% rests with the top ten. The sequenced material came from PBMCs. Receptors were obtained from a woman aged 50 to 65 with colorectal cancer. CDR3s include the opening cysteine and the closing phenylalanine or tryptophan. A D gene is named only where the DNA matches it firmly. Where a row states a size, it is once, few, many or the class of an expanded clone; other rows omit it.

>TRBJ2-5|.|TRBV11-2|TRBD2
TGTGCCAGCAGCCCTTCCCGGGCGGGAGGGCCGGAGACCCAGTACTTC
CASSPSRAGGPETQYF
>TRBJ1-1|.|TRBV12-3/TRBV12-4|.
TGTGCCAGCAGTCTAACAGGGTACACTGAAGCTTTCTTT
CASSLTGYTEAFF
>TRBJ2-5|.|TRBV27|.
TGTGCCAGCAGTACCAACGAAGAGACCCAGTACTTC
CASSTNEETQYF
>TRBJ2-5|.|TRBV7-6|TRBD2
TGTGCCAGCAGCTTAGGGACTAGCGGGAAGGGGGGAGAGACCCAGTACTTC
CASSLGTSGKGGETQYF
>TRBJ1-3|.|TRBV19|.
TGTGCCAGTAGTATACAGGCCTCTGGAAACACCATATATTTT
CASSIQASGNTIYF
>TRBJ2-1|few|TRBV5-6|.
TGTGCCAGCAGCTTGGATCCCTTTAGCTCCTACAATGAGCAGTTCTTC
CASSLDPFSSYNEQFF
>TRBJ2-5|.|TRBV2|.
TGTGCCAGCAGTAGCGCTCCAGAGACCCAGTACTTC
CASSSAPETQYF
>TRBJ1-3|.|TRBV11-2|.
TGTGCCAGCAGCCTTTCGGCCGGAAACACCATATATTTT
CASSLSAGNTIYF
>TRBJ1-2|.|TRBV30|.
TGTGCCTGGATCAACTCGGGTTTCTATGGCTACACCTTC
CAWINSGFYGYTF
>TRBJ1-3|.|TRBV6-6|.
TGTGCCAGCAGTTACGTCCTGGGGGGAGGAAACACCATATATTTT
CASSYVLGGGNTIYF
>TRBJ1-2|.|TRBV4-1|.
TGCGCCAGCAGCCAAGGGGACGGGAATTTCTATGGCTACACCTTC
CASSQGDGNFYGYTF
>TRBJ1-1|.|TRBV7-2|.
TGTGCCAGCAGCTTAAGATTAGGGGTCGGGAACACTGAAGCTTTCTTT
CASSLRLGVGNTEAFF
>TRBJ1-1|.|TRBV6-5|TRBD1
TGTGCCAGCATTAGAACTGGACAGGGGAACACTGAAGCTTTCTTT
CASIRTGQGNTEAFF
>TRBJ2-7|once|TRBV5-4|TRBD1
TGTGCCAGCAGCCGAGGGGGACAGGGATCTTACGAGCAGTACTTC
CASSRGGQGSYEQYF
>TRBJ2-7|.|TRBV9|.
TGTGCCAGCAGCCCGAGAGGGGGCTACGAGCAGTACTTC
CASSPRGGYEQYF
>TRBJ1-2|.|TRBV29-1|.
TGCAGCGTTGTGACAGGTTTATTTGGTGGCTACACCTTC
CSVVTGLFGGYTF
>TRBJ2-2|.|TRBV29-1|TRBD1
TGCAGCGTTGTCCGACAGGGTGACACCGGGGAGCTGTTTTTT
CSVVRQGDTGELFF
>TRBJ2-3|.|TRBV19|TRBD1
TGTGCCAGTAGGACAGGGTTCAGCACAGATACGCAGTATTTT
CASRTGFSTDTQYF
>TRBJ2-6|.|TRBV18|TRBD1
TGTGCCAGCTCACACTGGGAGGACAGGGGGCGAGTATCTGGGGCCAACGTCCTGACTTTC
CASSHWEDRGRVSGANVLTF
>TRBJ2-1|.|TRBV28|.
TGTGCCAGCTTCGGAGGGGGGGTCAATGAGCAGTTCTTC
CASFGGGVNEQFF
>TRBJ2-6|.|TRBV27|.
TGTGCCAGCGCGCGTTATGACTCTGGGGCCAACGTCCTGACTTTC
CASARYDSGANVLTF
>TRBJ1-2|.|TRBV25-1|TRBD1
TGTGCCAGCAGTGACCGCGGACAGGATGGGTCTAACTATGGCTACACCTTC
CASSDRGQDGSNYGYTF
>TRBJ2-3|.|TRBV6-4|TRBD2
TGTGCCAGCATGGGAGGGTGGGGTAGCGGCAGCACAGATACGCAGTATTTT
CASMGGWGSGSTDTQYF
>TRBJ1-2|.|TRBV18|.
TGTGCCAGCTCACCGCGCCCTAGTCATCATACAGGGCACAACGATGGCTACACCTTC
CASSPRPSHHTGHNDGYTF
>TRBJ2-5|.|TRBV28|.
TGTGCCAGCAGCACAGGGTCGAGGAGGGAGACCCAGTACTTC
CASSTGSRRETQYF
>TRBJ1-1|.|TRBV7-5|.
TGTGTCAGAAGCTTAGCGCGGGGGCCTACTGAAGCTTTCTTT
CVRSLARGPTEAFF
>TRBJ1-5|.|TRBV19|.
TGTGCCAGTAGTATCTCCAGGGGTAATCAGCCCCAGCATTTT
CASSISRGNQPQHF
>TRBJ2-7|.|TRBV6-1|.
TGTGCCAGCAGTGACGGGAACTACGAGCAGTACTTC
CASSDGNYEQYF
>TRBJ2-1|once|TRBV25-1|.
TGTGCCAGCAGTGAATCCATTGAGCAGTTCTTC
CASSESIEQFF
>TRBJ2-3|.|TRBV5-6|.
TGTGCCAGCAGCTTAAGAGATACGCAGTATTTT
CASSLRDTQYF
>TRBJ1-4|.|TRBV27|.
TGTGCCAGCAGTCCGGTAGCGGCCGAAAAACTGTTTTTT
CASSPVAAEKLFF
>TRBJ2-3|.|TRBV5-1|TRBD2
TGCGCCAGCGGATCATCGGGAGGGACAGATACGCAGTATTTT
CASGSSGGTDTQYF
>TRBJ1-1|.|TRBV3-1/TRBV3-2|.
TGTGCCAGCAGCCGCACAGGGAACACTGAAGCTTTCTTT
CASSRTGNTEAFF
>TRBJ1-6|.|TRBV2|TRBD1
TGTGCCAGCAGTGAAAGGGACAGGACATACTTGAATTCACCCCTCCACTTT
CASSERDRTYLNSPLHF
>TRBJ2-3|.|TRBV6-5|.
TGTGCCAGCAGCGCCCGGAGGGGGGGGCCAGATACGCAGTATTTT
CASSARRGGPDTQYF
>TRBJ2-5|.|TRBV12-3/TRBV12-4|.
TGTGCCAGCAGTTCACAGGTCCAAGAGACCCAGTACTTC
CASSSQVQETQYF
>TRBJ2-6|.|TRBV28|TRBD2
TGTGCCAGCAGTTTACGGTCCGGCGGGAGGGCGATTGTCTCTGGGGCCAACGTCCTGACTTTC
CASSLRSGGRAIVSGANVLTF
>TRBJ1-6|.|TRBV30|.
TGTGCCTGGAGTGGGGGACTGTTTGATTCACCCCTCCACTTT
CAWSGGLFDSPLHF
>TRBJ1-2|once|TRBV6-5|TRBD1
TGTGCCGGGGACTCCGGGACAGGGATTTATGGCTACACCTTC
CAGDSGTGIYGYTF
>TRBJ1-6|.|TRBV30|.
TGTGCCTGGAGGTGGGTGGGAAGCATTGATTCACCCCTCCACTTT
CAWRWVGSIDSPLHF
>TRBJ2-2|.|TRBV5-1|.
TGCGCCAGCAGCCAAGAAACCACCGGGGAGCTGTTTTTT
CASSQETTGELFF
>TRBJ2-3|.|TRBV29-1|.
TGCAGCGTTGAAGGGGATAGCACAGATACGCAGTATTTT
CSVEGDSTDTQYF
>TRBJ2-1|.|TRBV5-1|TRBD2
TGCGCCAGCAGCTTGGTTGCTAGCGGGGCGAAAATCAATGAGCAGTTCTTC
CASSLVASGAKINEQFF
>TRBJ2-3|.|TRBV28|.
TGTGCCAGCAGTCCCACTCCGGTTGTAGATACGCAGTATTTT
CASSPTPVVDTQYF
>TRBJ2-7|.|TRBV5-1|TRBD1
TGCGCCAGCAGCTCAACGACAGGGGGTTACGAGCAGTACTTC
CASSSTTGGYEQYF
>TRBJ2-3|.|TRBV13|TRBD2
TGTGCCAGCAGGACATCCCGGACTAGCGGGGGGACGGAGATAGATACGCAGTATTTT
CASRTSRTSGGTEIDTQYF
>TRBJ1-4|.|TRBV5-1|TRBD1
TGCGCCAGCAGCTTGGGACAGGGTAATGAAAAACTGTTTTTT
CASSLGQGNEKLFF
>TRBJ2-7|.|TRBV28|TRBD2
TGTGCCAGCAGTTCCCCCCAAGCTAGCGGCTACGAGCAGTACTTC
CASSSPQASGYEQYF
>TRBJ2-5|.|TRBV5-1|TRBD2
TGCGCCAGCAGCTTGGCCGGGTCGGGGGGCCAAGAGACCCAGTACTTC
CASSLAGSGGQETQYF
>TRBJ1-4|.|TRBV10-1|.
TGCGCCAGCAGTGCGGGGTTGAATGAAAAACTGTTTTTT
CASSAGLNEKLFF
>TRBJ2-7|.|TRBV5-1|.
TGCGTCAGCAGCTTGACTCATGGACAGATCTACGAGCAGTACTTC
CVSSLTHGQIYEQYF
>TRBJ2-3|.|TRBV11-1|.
TGTGCCAGCAGCGAATACCGTGGGGACCAAGATACGCAGTATTTT
CASSEYRGDQDTQYF
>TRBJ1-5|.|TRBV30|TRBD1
TGTGCCTGGAGTATAGGGACAGGGGGCTATTTTTTCAGCAATCAGCCCCAGCATTTT
CAWSIGTGGYFFSNQPQHF
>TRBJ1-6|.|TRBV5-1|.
TGCGCCAGCAGCGAGGGGACCGGCCGGTATAATTCACCCCTCCACTTT
CASSEGTGRYNSPLHF
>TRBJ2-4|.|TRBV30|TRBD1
TGTGCCTACCGGGACAGGCCCTTGCTAAAAAAGGGGAACATTCAGTACTTC
CAYRDRPLLKKGNIQYF
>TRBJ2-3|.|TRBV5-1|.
TGCGCCAGCACCGCTAGAAGGACCGGGGCCGGAGCAGATACGCAGTATTTT
CASTARRTGAGADTQYF
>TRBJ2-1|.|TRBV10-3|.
TGTGCCATCAGTGAAGGGATAGGACAAGCATACAATGAGCAGTTCTTC
CAISEGIGQAYNEQFF
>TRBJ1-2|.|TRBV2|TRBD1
TGTGCCAGCAGTATCCTCCGGACAGGGGAGAGCTATGGCTACACCTTC
CASSILRTGESYGYTF
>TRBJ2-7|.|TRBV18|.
TGTGCCAGCTCACCACCTTCTGGGCCTCCCTACGAGCAGTACTTC
CASSPPSGPPYEQYF
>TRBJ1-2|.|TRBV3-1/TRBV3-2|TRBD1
TGTGCCAGCAGCCAGAATCAAGGACAGGGGGCTTCTGGCTACACCTTC
CASSQNQGQGASGYTF